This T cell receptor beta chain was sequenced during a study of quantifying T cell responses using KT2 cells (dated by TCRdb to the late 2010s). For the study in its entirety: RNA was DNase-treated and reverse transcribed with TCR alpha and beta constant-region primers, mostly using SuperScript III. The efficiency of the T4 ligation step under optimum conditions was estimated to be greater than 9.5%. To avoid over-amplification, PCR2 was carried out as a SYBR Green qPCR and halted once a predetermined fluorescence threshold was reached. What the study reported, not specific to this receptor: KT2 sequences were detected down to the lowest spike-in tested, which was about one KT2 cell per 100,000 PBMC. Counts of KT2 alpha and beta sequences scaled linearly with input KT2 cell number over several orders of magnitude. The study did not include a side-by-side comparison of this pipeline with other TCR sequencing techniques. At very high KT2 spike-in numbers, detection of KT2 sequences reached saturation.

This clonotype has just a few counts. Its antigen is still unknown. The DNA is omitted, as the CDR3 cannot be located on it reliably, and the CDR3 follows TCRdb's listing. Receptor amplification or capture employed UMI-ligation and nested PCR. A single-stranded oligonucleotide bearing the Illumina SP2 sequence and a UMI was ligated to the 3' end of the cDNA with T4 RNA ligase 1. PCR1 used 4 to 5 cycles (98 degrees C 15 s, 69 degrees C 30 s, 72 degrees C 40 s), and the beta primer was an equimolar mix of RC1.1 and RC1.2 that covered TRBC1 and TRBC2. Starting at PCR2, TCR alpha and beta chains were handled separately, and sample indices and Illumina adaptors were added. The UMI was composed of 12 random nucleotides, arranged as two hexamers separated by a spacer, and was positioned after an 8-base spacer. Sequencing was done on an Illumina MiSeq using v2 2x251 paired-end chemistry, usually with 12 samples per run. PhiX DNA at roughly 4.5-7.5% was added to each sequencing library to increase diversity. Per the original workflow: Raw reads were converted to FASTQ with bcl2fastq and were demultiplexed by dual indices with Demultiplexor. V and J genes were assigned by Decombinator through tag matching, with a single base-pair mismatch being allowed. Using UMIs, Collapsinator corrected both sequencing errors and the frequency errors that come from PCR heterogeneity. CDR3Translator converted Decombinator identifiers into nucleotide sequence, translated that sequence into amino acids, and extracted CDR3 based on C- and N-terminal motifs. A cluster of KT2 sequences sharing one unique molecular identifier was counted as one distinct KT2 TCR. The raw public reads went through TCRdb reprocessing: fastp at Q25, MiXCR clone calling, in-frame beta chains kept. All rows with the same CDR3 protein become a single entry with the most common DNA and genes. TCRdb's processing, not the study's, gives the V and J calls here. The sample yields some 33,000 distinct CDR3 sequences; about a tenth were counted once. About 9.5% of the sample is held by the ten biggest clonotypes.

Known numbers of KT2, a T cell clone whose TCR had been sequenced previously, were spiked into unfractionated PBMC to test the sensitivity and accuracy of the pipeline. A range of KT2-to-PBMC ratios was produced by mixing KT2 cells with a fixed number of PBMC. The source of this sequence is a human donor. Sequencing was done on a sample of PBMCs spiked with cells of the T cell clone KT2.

CDR3 region: CASMYLCASSLCPPSYCEQFF. Recombination joined TRBV11-1 with TRBJ2-1; the table's D call of TRBD2 was not tested on the DNA. CDR1 and CDR2 were assigned from the germline V gene (reference sequence) as SGHAT and FQDESV. The CDR3 sequence holds 21 residues, the cysteine and phenylalanine included.